The 24 T cell receptor beta chains in this list originate from one sample, sequenced in a study of cytomegalovirus exposure and HLA in healthy donors. The study ran its PCR with 60 Vbeta and 13 Jbeta primers. Sequencing was performed with immunoSEQ multiplex PCR; in TCRdb, only in-frame clones are kept and a portion is missing. The sample includes roughly 110,000 clones, over 75% of them seen just once. The sequencing input was PBMCs. The receptors were gathered from a male donor in good health and CMV-seronegative.

The chain links TRBV19 to TRBJ2-5, with D perhaps matching TRBD1 (6 bases). V was cut by 0 bases and J by 1 base, with 9 bases left in between. Germline V gene sequence: CDR1 LNHDA, CDR2 SQIVND (reference sequence). The CDR3 spans 15 residues. The CDR3 loop is CASSIDRTVQETQYF. CDR3 DNA: TGTGCCAGTAGTATAGACCGGACAGTCCAAGAGACCCAGTACTTC.

This chain joins TRBV28 and TRBJ1-1; the D gene is possibly TRBD1 (6 bases). The CDR3 covers 17 residues. Deletions cut 5 bases from V and 6 bases from J, with 25 bases between. CDR1 is MDHEN, CDR2 SYDVKM, per germline. DNA of the CDR3: TGTGCCAGCAGTACTGCGGGGGGCAGGCCGTCCGGGGCTGAAGCTTTCTTT. It specifies CASSTAGGRPSGAEAFF.

The chain recombines TRBV9 with TRBJ2-1, with unresolved D. V was cut by 0 bases and J by 3 bases, with 7 bases left in between. The CDR3 runs to 14 residues. The V gene's germline CDR1 is SGDLS and CDR2 YYNGEE. CDR3 residues: CASSVAQSYNEQFF. The CDR3 coding sequence is TGTGCCAGCAGCGTAGCACAGAGCTACAATGAGCAGTTCTTC.

The genes are TRBV30 and TRBJ1-4; 7 bases are shared with TRBD1. CDR1 GTSNPN and CDR2 SVGIG come from the germline V gene (reference sequence). The CDR3 totals 16 residues. J gave up 5 bases and V 3 bases, and 12 bases lay outside the gene matches. This CDR3 reads CAWSSSRQGVNEKLFF. CDR3 in DNA: TGTGCCTGGAGCAGTTCCAGACAGGGTGTAAATGAAAAACTGTTTTTT.

This chain's CDR3 is CASSIGEGLPTDQPQHF. In nucleotides, the CDR3 is TGTGCCAGTAGTATAGGGGAGGGACTCCCGACCGATCAGCCCCAGCATTTT. This rearrangement joins TRBV19 to TRBJ1-5; a possible D gene is TRBD1 (5 bases). V was cut by 1 base and J by 5 bases, with 18 bases left in between. The CDR3 spans 17 residues. From germline, CDR1 is LNHDA and CDR2 SQIVND (reference sequence).

This clone has a single count. The J gene is TRBJ2-7, the V gene TRBV15, with TRBD1 matching 11 bases. This CDR3 has 15 amino acids. The V segment lost 5 bases and the J segment 2 bases; nucleotides outside the gene matches: 5. The germline V gene encodes CDR1 LNHNV and CDR2 YYDKDF (reference sequence). CDR3 in DNA: TGTGCCACCAGCGGGGGGACAGGGGGAGCCTACGAGCAGTACTTC. Its protein product is CATSGGTGGAYEQYF.

The gene calls are TRBV6-1 and TRBJ2-7; D may be TRBD1 (5 bases). The V and J ends lost 3 bases and 4 bases respectively, with 10 bases between them. The V gene's germline CDR1 is MNHNS and CDR2 SASEGT. CDR3 length: 13 amino acids. The CDR3 region is CASSEYRWYEQYF. Here the CDR3 DNA reads TGTGCCAGCAGTGAGTACAGGTGGTACGAGCAGTACTTC.

J is TRBJ2-2 and V is TRBV29-1; D is unresolved. There are 14 residues in the CDR3. CDR1 and CDR2 (germline): SQVTM, ANQGSEA. Trimming removed 3 bases at V and 0 bases at J, with 8 bases between. The CDR3 DNA sequence: TGCAGCGTTGAGGCAGGCTCGAACACCGGGGAGCTGTTTTTT. This gives the protein CSVEAGSNTGELFF.

The V and J genes are TRBV21-1 and TRBJ2-7; the table assigns TRBD1, which was not confirmed against the DNA. TRBV21-1 is described as a pseudogene. There are 12 residues in the CDR3. CDR3 DNA sequence: TGTGCCAGCAGCAACACAGGGGGGGAGCAGTACTTC. This gives the protein CASSNTGGEQYF.

This clone came up once. This rearrangement joins TRBV6-1 to TRBJ1-1; 12 nucleotides agree with TRBD1. Germline lookup yields CDR1 MNHNS and CDR2 SASEGT. V was pared by 6 bases and J by 6 bases, with 8 bases of the junction left unmatched. There are 15 residues in the CDR3. CDR3 amino acids: CASRGDRGQFSEAFF. The CDR3 DNA sequence: TGTGCCAGCAGGGGGGACAGGGGGCAGTTCTCTGAAGCTTTCTTT.

The chain employs TRBV30 and TRBJ2-5; 10 bases map to TRBD1. Germline lookup yields CDR1 GTSNPN and CDR2 SVGIG (reference sequence). The CDR3 extends over 15 amino acids. Losses at the gene ends were 2 bases for V and 4 bases for J; bases not matched to a gene: 7. The CDR3 spells CAWSKGTGVRETQYF. The CDR3 DNA reads TGTGCCTGGAGTAAAGGGACAGGGGTGAGAGAGACCCAGTACTTC. Full variable domain (missing parts from reference TRBV30 and TRBJ2-5): SQTIHQWPATLVQPVGSPLSLECTVEGTSNPNLYWYRQAAGRGLQLLFYSVGIGQISSEVPQNLSASRPQDRQFILSSKKLLLSDSGFYLCAWSKGTGVRETQYFGPGTRLLVL.

J is TRBJ2-7 and V is TRBV9; D perhaps matches TRBD2 (6 bases). The germline CDR1 and CDR2 sequences are SGDLS and YYNGEE. The CDR3 has 16 residues. V lost 4 bases to trimming and J lost 7 bases, with 24 bases between them. The CDR3 protein is CASSSQVGGSLREQYF. CDR3 bases: TGTGCCAGCAGCTCCCAGGTGGGGGGTTCCCTACGGGAGCAGTACTTC. Drawing the rest from reference TRBV9 and TRBJ2-7, the complete variable domain is DSGVTQTPKHLITATGQRVTLRCSPRSGDLSVYWYQQSLDQGLQFLIQYYNGEERAKGNILERFSAQQFPDLHSELNLSSLELGDSALYFCASSSQVGGSLREQYFGPGTRLTVT.

J is TRBJ1-5 and V is TRBV2; D uncertain. The ends were cut back, 2 bases at V and 7 bases at J, with 15 bases in the middle. CDR3 length: 15 residues. The germline gives CDR1 SNHLY, CDR2 FYNNEI. CDR3 DNA: TGTGCCAGCAGTGAACTCGTAGGAGGGTCCCAGCCCCAGCATTTT. It specifies CASSELVGGSQPQHF.

The chain is built from TRBV5-1 and TRBJ2-1; 8 nucleotides agree with TRBD2. Germline CDR1 reads SGHRS; CDR2 reads YFSETQ. The CDR3 has 15 amino acids. Losses at the gene ends were 3 bases for V and 6 bases for J; bases not matched to a gene: 8. The CDR3 DNA reads as TGCGCCAGCAGCTGGACTAGCCAAAGGTTCAATGAGCAGTTCTTC. Protein: CASSWTSQRFNEQFF.

The chain employs TRBV27 and TRBJ1-5; D not resolved. Germline values: CDR1 MNHEY, CDR2 SMNVEV (reference sequence). The CDR3 loop spans 12 amino acids. Trimming pared 5 bases from V and 7 bases from J, leaving 9 bases between. The CDR3 nucleotides read TGTGCCAGCAGTCCCCACGGGCAGCCCCAGCATTTT. Encoded protein: CASSPHGQPQHF.

The genes are TRBV27 and TRBJ2-5; 10 nucleotides match TRBD2. The CDR3 totals 16 residues. CDR1 is MNHEY and CDR2 is SMNVEV in the germline V gene (reference sequence). V trimming: 5 bases; J trimming: 5 bases; junction bases outside the gene matches: 11. The CDR3 sequence: CASSIKSGRDDETQYF. The CDR3 DNA reads as TGTGCCAGCAGTATAAAGAGCGGGAGGGACGACGAGACCCAGTACTTC.

This clone has just a few counts. The chain has TRBV4-1 and TRBJ2-3; D is ambiguous. Per the germline V gene, CDR1 is MGHRA and CDR2 is YSYEKL. V dropped 4 bases and J dropped 2 bases, with 7 bases sitting between them. The CDR3 sequence is 13 residues long. The CDR3 protein is CASSPQFTDTQYF. Written as DNA, the CDR3 is TGCGCCAGCAGCCCTCAGTTCACAGATACGCAGTATTTT.

This CDR3 reads CASSEGREIREQYF. The CDR3 DNA reads as TGCGCCAGCAGTGAAGGACGGGAGATACGCGAGCAGTACTTC. The chain links TRBV10-1 to TRBJ2-7, with a tentative D call TRBD2 (6 bases). Deletions cut 3 bases from V and 6 bases from J, with 15 bases between. This CDR3 is built from 14 residues. Per the germline V gene, CDR1 is WNHNN and CDR2 is SYGVQD (reference sequence).

This clone occurred a few times. The chain is built from TRBV15 and TRBJ1-5; tentatively, D is TRBD1 (5 bases). Germline assignment: CDR1 LNHNV and CDR2 YYDKDF (reference sequence). The length of the CDR3 is 16 residues. V lost 1 base and J 7 bases, leaving 17 bases between the germline ends. DNA of the CDR3: TGTGCCACCAGCAGAGCCAGGGAGGGAGGGGACCAGCCCCAGCATTTT. This codes for CATSRAREGGDQPQHF. The whole variable domain, filled in from reference TRBV15 and TRBJ1-5, reads DAMVIQNPRYQVTQFGKPVTLSCSQTLNHNVMYWYQQKSSQAPKLLFHYYDKDFNNEADTPDNFQSRRPNTSFCFLDIRSPGLGDTAMYLCATSRAREGGDQPQHFGDGTRLSIL.

The V and J genes are TRBV10-3 and TRBJ2-1; a possible D gene is TRBD1 (5 bases). The V gene lost 2 bases and the J gene lost 6 bases, with 8 bases spanning the gap. CDR1 is ENHRY and CDR2 is SYGVKD in the germline V gene. The CDR3 totals 13 residues. The CDR3 bases are TGTGCCATCAGTGAGACTCAGGGCAATGAGCAGTTCTTC. Amino acid sequence: CAISETQGNEQFF.

The V and J genes are TRBV28 and TRBJ2-2; the D gene is possibly TRBD2 (6 bases). Germline values: CDR1 MDHEN, CDR2 SYDVKM. The ends were cut back, 10 bases at V and 3 bases at J, with 15 bases in the middle. This CDR3 is 14 amino acids long. The CDR3 protein is CATWGLADTGELFF. As DNA, the CDR3 is TGTGCCACCTGGGGATTAGCGGACACCGGGGAGCTGTTTTTT.

The CDR3 loop is CASSITSLREQYF. The CDR3 coding sequence is TGTGCCAGTAGTATTACTAGCTTGAGGGAGCAGTACTTC. The gene calls are TRBV19 and TRBJ2-7; possibly TRBD2 for D (6 bases). Germline CDR1 is LNHDA and CDR2 is SQIVND (reference sequence). Trimming left V 3 bases short and J 7 bases short, with 13 bases between. This CDR3 has 13 residues.

The rearrangement links TRBV7-3 to TRBJ2-7, with 7 nucleotides matching TRBD1. CDR1 and CDR2 from the germline V gene are SGHTA and FQGTGA. With 0 bases clipped from V and 6 bases from J, the junction kept 8 bases outside the gene matches. CDR3 size: 15 residues. This CDR3 reads CASSLTQGDAGEQYF. DNA of the CDR3: TGTGCCAGCAGCTTAACGCAGGGGGATGCCGGCGAGCAGTACTTC. The whole variable domain, filled in from reference TRBV7-3 and TRBJ2-7, reads GAGVSQTPSNKVTEKGKYVELRCDPISGHTALYWYRQSLGQGPEFLIYFQGTGAADDSGLPNDRFFAVRPEGSVSTLKIQRTERGDSAVYLCASSLTQGDAGEQYFGPGTRLTVT.

V is TRBV10-3 and J is TRBJ1-2; D is uncertain. V gave up 3 bases and J gave up 1 base, with 9 bases separating them. CDR1 is ENHRY, CDR2 SYGVKD, per germline. The CDR3 totals 14 residues. CDR3 loop: CAISEGSINYGYTF. The CDR3, as DNA: TGTGCCATCAGTGAAGGGAGTATTAACTATGGCTACACCTTC.